This TCR beta chain is from a study of long-term antiretroviral therapy in people with HIV. They ran version v3.0 of the immunoSEQ assay at survey level. Method: immunoSEQ multiplex PCR; TCRdb's copy keeps in-frame clones and lacks some. The data contain roughly 44,000 clones, 90% to 95% of them singletons. General observations from the study: Relative to control repertoires, HIV repertoires exhibited narrower CDR3 length ranges. Post-ART, diversity grew, though it stayed under transplant donor control levels. Pre-ART clonal expansion yielded clones that dominated the repertoire at all time points.

A remark on this clone: What it binds is not known.

The sample consisted of unsorted PBMCs, taken 3.7 years after starting antiretroviral therapy. The receptor's source is a woman aged 50 to 60 with HIV.

CDR3 sequence (DNA): TGTGCCTGGAGTCAGGGGCCTGTGGGCTACACCTTC. This encodes CAWSQGPVGYTF. This sequence joins TRBV30 and TRBJ1-2; D is possibly TRBD1 (6 bases). Germline values: CDR1 GTSNPN, CDR2 SVGIG (reference sequence). Trimming cost V 2 bases and J 8 bases, with 12 bases left between them. The CDR3 is made up of 12 amino acids.